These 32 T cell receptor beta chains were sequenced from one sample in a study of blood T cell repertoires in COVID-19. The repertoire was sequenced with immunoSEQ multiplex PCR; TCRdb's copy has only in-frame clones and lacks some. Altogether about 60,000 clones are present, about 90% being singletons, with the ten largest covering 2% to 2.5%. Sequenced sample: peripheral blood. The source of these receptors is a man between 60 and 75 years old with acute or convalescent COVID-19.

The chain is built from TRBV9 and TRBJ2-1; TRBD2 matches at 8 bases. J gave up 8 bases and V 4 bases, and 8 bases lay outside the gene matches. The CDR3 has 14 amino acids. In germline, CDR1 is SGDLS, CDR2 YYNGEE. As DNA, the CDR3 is TGTGCCAGCAGCTCCGGGACTAGTATCCATGAGCAGTTCTTC. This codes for CASSSGTSIHEQFF.

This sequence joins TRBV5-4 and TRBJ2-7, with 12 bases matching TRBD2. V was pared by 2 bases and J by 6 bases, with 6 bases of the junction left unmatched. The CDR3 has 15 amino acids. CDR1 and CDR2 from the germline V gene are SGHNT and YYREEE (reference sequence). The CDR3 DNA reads TGTGCCAGCAGCTTAGAGACTAGCGGGAGATTCGAGCAGTACTTC. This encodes CASSLETSGRFEQYF.

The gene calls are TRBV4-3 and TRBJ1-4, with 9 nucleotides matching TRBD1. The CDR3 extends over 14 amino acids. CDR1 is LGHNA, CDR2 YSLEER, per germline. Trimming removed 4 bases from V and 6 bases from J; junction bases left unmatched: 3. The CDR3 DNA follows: TGCGCCAGCAGCCGCCGGGACAGGGATGAAAAACTGTTTTTT. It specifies CASSRRDRDEKLFF.

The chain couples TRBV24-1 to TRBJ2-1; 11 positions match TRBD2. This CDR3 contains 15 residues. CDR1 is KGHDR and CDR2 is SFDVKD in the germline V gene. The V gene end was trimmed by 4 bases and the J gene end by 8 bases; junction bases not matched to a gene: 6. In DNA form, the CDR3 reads TGTGCCACCAGTGAAAGACTAGCGGGAATGGATGAGCAGTTCTTC. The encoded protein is CATSERLAGMDEQFF.

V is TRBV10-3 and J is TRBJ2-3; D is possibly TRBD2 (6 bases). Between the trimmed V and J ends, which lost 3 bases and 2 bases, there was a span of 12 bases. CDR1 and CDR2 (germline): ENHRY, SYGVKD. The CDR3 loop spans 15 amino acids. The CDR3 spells CAISEEEGYTDTQYF. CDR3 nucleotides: TGTGCCATCAGTGAAGAGGAGGGGTACACAGATACGCAGTATTTT.

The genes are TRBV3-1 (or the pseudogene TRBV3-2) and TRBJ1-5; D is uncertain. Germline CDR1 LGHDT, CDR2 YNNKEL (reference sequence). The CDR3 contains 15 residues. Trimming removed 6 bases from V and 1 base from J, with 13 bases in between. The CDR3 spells CASSQQAGSNQPQHF. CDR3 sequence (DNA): TGTGCCAGCAGTCAACAAGCGGGGAGCAATCAGCCCCAGCATTTT.

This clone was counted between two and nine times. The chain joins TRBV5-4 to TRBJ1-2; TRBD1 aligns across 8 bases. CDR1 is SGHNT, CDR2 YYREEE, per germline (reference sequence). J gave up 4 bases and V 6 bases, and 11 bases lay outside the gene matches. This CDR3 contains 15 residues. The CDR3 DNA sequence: TGTGCCAGCACACTAGACAGGGGCGCCCGCTATGGCTACACCTTC. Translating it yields CASTLDRGARYGYTF.

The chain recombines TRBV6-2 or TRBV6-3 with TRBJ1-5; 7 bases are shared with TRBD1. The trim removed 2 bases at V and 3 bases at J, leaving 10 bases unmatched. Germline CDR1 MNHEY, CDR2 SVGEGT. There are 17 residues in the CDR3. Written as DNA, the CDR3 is TGTGCCAGCAGTTACAAGTTGCCCGGGACAGCCAATCAGCCCCAGCATTTT. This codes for CASSYKLPGTANQPQHF.

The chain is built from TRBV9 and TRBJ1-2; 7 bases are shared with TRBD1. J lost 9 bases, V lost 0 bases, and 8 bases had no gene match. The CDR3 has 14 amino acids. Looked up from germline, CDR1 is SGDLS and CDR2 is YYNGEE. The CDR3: CASSVEAGGESYTF. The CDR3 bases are TGTGCCAGCAGCGTAGAGGCAGGGGGAGAAAGCTACACCTTC.

The DNA of the CDR3 is TGTGCCAGCAGCGTAGAGGACTCCGAGAATGAGCAGTTCTTC. It encodes CASSVEDSENEQFF. This chain uses TRBV9 with TRBJ2-1; TRBD2 is a possible D gene (5 bases). V was shortened by 0 bases and J by 7 bases, with 11 bases between the two germline ends. The CDR3 runs 14 residues. Germline lookup yields CDR1 SGDLS and CDR2 YYNGEE.

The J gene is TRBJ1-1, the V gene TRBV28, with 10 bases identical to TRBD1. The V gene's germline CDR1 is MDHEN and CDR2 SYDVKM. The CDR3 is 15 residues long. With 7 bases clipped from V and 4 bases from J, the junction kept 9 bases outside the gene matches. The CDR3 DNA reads TGTGCCAGCACCAGACAGGGGGCAGGCGGCACTGAAGCTTTCTTT. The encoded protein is CASTRQGAGGTEAFF.

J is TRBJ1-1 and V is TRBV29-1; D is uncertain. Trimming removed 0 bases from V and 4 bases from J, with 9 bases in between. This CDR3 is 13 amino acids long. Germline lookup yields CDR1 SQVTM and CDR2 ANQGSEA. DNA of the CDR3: TGCAGCGTTGAAGAACCTGCAGGCACTGAAGCTTTCTTT. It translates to CSVEEPAGTEAFF. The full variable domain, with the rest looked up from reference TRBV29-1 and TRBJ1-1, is SAVISQKPSRDICQRGTSLTIQCQVDSQVTMMFWYRQQPGQSLTLIATANQGSEATYESGFVIDKFPISRPNLTFSTLTVSNMSPEDSSIYLCSVEEPAGTEAFFGQGTRLTVV.

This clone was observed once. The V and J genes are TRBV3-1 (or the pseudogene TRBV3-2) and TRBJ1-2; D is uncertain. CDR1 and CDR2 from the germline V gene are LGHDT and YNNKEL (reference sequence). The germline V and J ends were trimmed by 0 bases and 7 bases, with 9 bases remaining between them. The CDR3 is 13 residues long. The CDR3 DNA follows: TGTGCCAGCAGCCAAGAAGCGGGTCCTGGCTACACCTTC. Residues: CASSQEAGPGYTF.

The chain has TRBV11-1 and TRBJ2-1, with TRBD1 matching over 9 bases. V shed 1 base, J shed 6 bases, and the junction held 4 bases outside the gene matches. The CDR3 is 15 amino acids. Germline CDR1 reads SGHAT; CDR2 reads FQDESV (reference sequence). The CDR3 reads CASSLEQTGGNEQFF. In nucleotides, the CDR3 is TGTGCCAGCAGCTTAGAGCAGACAGGGGGCAATGAGCAGTTCTTC. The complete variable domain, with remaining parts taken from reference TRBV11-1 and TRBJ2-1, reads EAEVAQSPRYKITEKSQAVAFWCDPISGHATLYWYRQILGQGPELLVQFQDESVVDDSQLPKDRFSAERLKGVDSTLKIQPAELGDSAMYLCASSLEQTGGNEQFFGPGTRLTVL.

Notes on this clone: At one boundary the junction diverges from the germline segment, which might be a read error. CDR3 loop: CASSSDRGANF. The CDR3 DNA follows: TGTGCCAGCAGCTCCGACAGGGGGGCGAACTTC. The V and J genes are TRBV5-4 and TRBJ2-7; 9 positions agree with TRBD1. This CDR3 region has 11 residues. Germline V gene lookup returns CDR1 SGHNT and CDR2 YYREEE (reference sequence).

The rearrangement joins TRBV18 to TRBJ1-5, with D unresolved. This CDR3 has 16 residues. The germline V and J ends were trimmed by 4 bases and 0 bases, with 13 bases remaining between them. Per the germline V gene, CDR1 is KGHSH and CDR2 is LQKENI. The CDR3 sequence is CASSREVGNSNQPQHF. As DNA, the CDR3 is TGTGCCAGCTCACGGGAGGTAGGGAATAGCAATCAGCCCCAGCATTTT.

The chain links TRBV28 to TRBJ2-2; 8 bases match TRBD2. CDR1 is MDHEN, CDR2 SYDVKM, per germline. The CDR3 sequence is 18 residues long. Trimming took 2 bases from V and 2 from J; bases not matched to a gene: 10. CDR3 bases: TGTGCCAGCAGTTTAAGACCCTACGGGAGGGCCAACACCGGGGAGCTGTTTTTT. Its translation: CASSLRPYGRANTGELFF. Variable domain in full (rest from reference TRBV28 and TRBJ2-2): DVKVTQSSRYLVKRTGEKVFLECVQDMDHENMFWYRQDPGLGLRLIYFSYDVKMKEKGDIPEGYSVSREKKERFSLILESASTNQTSMYLCASSLRPYGRANTGELFFGEGSRLTVL.

CDR3 sequence (DNA): TGTGCCAGCAAACCGACAGGGAGCATGAACACTGAAGCTTTCTTT. Residues: CASKPTGSMNTEAFF. The V call is TRBV28, the J call TRBJ1-1; 7 bases map to TRBD1. CDR1 is MDHEN and CDR2 is SYDVKM in the germline V gene. The CDR3 is made up of 15 amino acids. V gave up 7 bases and J gave up 0 bases; unmatched junction bases: 8. The complete variable domain, with remaining parts taken from reference TRBV28 and TRBJ1-1, reads DVKVTQSSRYLVKRTGEKVFLECVQDMDHENMFWYRQDPGLGLRLIYFSYDVKMKEKGDIPEGYSVSREKKERFSLILESASTNQTSMYLCASKPTGSMNTEAFFGQGTRLTVV.

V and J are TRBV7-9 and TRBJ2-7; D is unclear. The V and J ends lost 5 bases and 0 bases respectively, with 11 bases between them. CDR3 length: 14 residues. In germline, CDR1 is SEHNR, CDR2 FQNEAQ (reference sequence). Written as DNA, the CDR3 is TGTGCCAGCAGCCCCTCGACAAGCTCCTACGAGCAGTACTTC. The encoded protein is CASSPSTSSYEQYF.

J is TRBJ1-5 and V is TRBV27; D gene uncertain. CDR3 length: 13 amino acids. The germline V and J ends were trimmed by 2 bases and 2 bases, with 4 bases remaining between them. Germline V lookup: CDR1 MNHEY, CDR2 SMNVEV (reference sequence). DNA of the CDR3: TGTGCCAGCAGTTTAATCGGCAATCAGCCCCAGCATTTT. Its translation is CASSLIGNQPQHF.

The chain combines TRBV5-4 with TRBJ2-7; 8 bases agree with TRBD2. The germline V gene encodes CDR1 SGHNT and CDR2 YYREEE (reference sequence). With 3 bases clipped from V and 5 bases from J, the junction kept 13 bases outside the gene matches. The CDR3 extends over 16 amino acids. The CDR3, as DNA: TGTGCCAGCAGCTCAGGAGGGGCCGGGAGGGTGCACGAGCAGTACTTC. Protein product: CASSSGGAGRVHEQYF.

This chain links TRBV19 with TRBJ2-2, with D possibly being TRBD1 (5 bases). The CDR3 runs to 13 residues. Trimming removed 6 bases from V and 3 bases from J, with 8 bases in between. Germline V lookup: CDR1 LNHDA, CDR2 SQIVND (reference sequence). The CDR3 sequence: CASSPGYTGELFF. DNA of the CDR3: TGTGCCAGTAGCCCAGGGTACACCGGGGAGCTGTTTTTT.

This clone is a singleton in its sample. The CDR3 DNA reads TGTGCCAGCAGTTACGGGTTGGGGGCGAGAGAGACCCAGTACTTC. This gives the protein CASSYGLGARETQYF. The rearrangement joins TRBV6-5 to TRBJ2-5; tentative D call: TRBD1 (6 bases). The CDR3 has 15 residues. CDR1 is MNHEY and CDR2 is SVGAGI in the germline V gene. Between the trimmed V and J ends, which lost 2 bases and 4 bases, there was a span of 14 bases.

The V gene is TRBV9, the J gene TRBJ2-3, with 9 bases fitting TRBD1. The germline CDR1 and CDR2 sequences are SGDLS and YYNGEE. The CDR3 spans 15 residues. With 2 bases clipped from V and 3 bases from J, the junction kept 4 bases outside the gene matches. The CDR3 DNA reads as TGTGCCAGCAGCGTCGGGACAGGGTTAACAGATACGCAGTATTTT. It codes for CASSVGTGLTDTQYF.

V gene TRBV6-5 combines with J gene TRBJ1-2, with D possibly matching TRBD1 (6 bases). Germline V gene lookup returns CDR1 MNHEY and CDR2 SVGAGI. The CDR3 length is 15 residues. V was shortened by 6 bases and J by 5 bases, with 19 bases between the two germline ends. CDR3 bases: TGTGCCAGCAGGCCCAGGGGTGAGATTACTTATGGCTACACCTTC. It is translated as CASRPRGEITYGYTF.

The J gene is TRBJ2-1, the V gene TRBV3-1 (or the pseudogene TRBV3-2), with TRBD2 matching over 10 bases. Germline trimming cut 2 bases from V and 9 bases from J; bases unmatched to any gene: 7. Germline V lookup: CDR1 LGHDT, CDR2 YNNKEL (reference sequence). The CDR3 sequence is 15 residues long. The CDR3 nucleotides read TGTGCCAGCAGCCAAAAGGGACTAGCGTTGCTTGAGCAGTTCTTC. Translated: CASSQKGLALLEQFF.

CDR3 loop: CASNFRWGQGDSPLHF. The CDR3 DNA reads as TGTGCCAGCAACTTCCGGTGGGGACAGGGGGATTCACCCCTCCACTTT. V is TRBV2 and J is TRBJ1-6, with 11 bases that match TRBD1. Germline V gives CDR1 SNHLY, CDR2 FYNNEI. This CDR3 contains 16 residues. The junction had 10 bases not matched to a gene; V was cut back by 7 bases and J by 8 bases.

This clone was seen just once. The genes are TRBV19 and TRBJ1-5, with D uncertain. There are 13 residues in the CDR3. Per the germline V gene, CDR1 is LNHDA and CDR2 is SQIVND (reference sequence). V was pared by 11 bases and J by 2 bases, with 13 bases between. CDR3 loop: CASSGIRNQPQHF. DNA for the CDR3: TGTGCCTCTTCCGGGATCCGCAATCAGCCCCAGCATTTT.

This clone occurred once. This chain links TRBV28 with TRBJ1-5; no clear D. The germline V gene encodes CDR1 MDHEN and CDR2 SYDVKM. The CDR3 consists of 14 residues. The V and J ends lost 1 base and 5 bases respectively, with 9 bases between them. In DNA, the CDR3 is TGTGCCAGCAGTTTATCCCCGACTTATCAGCCCCAGCATTTT. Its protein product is CASSLSPTYQPQHF.

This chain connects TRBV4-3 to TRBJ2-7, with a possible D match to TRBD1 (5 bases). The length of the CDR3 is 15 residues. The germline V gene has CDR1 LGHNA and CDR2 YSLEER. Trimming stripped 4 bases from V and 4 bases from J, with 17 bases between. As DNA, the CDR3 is TGCGCCAGCAGCCCGACGACGACAGCGAATTACGAGCAGTACTTC. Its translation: CASSPTTTANYEQYF.

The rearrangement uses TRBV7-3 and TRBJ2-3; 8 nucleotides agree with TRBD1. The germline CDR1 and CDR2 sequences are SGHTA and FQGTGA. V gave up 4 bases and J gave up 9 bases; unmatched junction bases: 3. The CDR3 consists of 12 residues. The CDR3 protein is CASSSTGATQYF. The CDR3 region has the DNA TGTGCCAGCAGCTCGACAGGGGCCACGCAGTATTTT.

The CDR3 coding sequence is TGTGCCAGCAGTTCCGACAGGCAACCGCCCCAGCATTTT. Its protein product is CASSSDRQPPQHF. The gene calls are TRBV2 and TRBJ1-5; D is possibly TRBD1 (6 bases). The germline CDR1 and CDR2 sequences are SNHLY and FYNNEI. Trimming took 5 bases from V and 9 from J, leaving 14 bases between them. The CDR3 loop spans 13 amino acids.